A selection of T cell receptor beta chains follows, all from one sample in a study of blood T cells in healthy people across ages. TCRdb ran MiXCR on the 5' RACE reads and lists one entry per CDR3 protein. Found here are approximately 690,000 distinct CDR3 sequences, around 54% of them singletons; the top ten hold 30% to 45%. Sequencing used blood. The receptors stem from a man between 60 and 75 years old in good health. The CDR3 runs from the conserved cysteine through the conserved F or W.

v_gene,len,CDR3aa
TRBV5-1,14,CASSQDRSNEKLFF
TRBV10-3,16,CAISESLTSGGTEQYF
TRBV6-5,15,CASSYGGDASYEQYF
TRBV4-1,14,CASSQVRGVDIQYF
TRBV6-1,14,CASSLQTRATEAFF
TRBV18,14,CASSPARGLDGYTF
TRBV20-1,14,CSARVPGRTTEAFF
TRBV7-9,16,CASSLSPTGLFETQYF
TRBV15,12,CATSSWRNIQYF
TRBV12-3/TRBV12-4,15,CASSLRESSYNEQFF
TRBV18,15,CASSLASVAQETQYF
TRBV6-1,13,CACAGVSYNEQFF
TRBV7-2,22,CASSLRLGLLAGGPSGANVLTF
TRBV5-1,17,CASSFPGARADNQPQHF
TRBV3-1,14,CASSSTGVMDTQYF
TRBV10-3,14,CAISESSGVTEAFF
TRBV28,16,CASSLGASGSNNEQFF